Listed here are 26 T cell receptor beta chains from one sample, sequenced in a study of radiotherapy plus CTLA-4 blockade in lung cancer. The protocol was immunoSEQ multiplex PCR, while the TCRdb copy is restricted to in-frame clones and leaves out a portion. The table records roughly 2,500 clones, around 77% of them present only once. The material was tumor tissue, obtained from a patient treated with radiotherapy plus ipilimumab. These receptors all stem from a human donor with non-small cell lung cancer that progressed on radiotherapy plus ipilimumab.

The J gene is TRBJ2-7, the V gene TRBV5-1; D might be TRBD1 (5 bases). From germline, CDR1 is SGHRS and CDR2 YFSETQ. Between the trimmed V and J ends, which lost 0 bases and 0 bases, there was a span of 7 bases. There are 14 residues in the CDR3. Written as DNA, the CDR3 is TGCGCCAGCAGCTTGGCGCAGGGCTCCTACGAGCAGTACTTC. Its protein product is CASSLAQGSYEQYF.

The chain joins TRBV5-4 to TRBJ1-3; D may be TRBD1 (5 bases). Germline CDR1 is SGHNT and CDR2 is YYREEE (reference sequence). Trimming took off 5 bases at V and 4 bases at J, with 10 bases between the two ends. The CDR3 spans 13 residues. CDR3 region: CASRTEGGNTIYF. Written as DNA, the CDR3 is TGTGCCAGCAGGACCGAGGGGGGAAACACCATATATTTT.

CDR3: CASSPGVGQSGWGEQFF. Here the CDR3 DNA reads TGTGCCAGCAGCCCGGGGGTGGGACAGTCAGGGTGGGGTGAGCAGTTCTTC. The J gene is TRBJ2-1, the V gene TRBV9, with TRBD1 as a possible D gene (7 bases). V was trimmed by 4 bases and J by 9 bases, leaving 26 bases between them. This CDR3 has 17 residues. Looked up from germline, CDR1 is SGDLS and CDR2 is YYNGEE. Variable domain in full (rest from reference TRBV9 and TRBJ2-1): DSGVTQTPKHLITATGQRVTLRCSPRSGDLSVYWYQQSLDQGLQFLIQYYNGEERAKGNILERFSAQQFPDLHSELNLSSLELGDSALYFCASSPGVGQSGWGEQFFGPGTRLTVL.

The chain joins TRBV5-5 to TRBJ1-6; 7 nucleotides agree with TRBD1. Trimming removed 8 bases from V and 8 bases from J; junction bases left unmatched: 4. The length of the CDR3 is 12 residues. CDR1 SGHKS and CDR2 YYEKEE come from the germline V gene (reference sequence). CDR3 sequence reads: CASNTGDSPLHF. DNA for the CDR3: TGTGCCAGTAATACAGGGGATTCACCCCTCCACTTT. Drawing the rest from reference TRBV5-5 and TRBJ1-6, the complete variable domain is DAGVTQSPTHLIKTRGQQVTLRCSPISGHKSVSWYQQVLGQGPQFIFQYYEKEERGRGNFPDRFSARQFPNYSSELNVNALLLGDSALYLCASNTGDSPLHFGNGTRLTVT.

V gene TRBV5-1 combines with J gene TRBJ1-2, with D maybe TRBD1 (6 bases). V gave up 0 bases and J gave up 8 bases, with 17 bases separating them. The germline V gene has CDR1 SGHRS and CDR2 YFSETQ. The CDR3 is 15 amino acids. CDR3 protein: CASSLEGGRGRGYTF. The CDR3 region has the DNA TGCGCCAGCAGCTTGGAAGGGGGTCGGGGAAGAGGCTACACCTTC.

This chain connects TRBV12-5 to TRBJ2-1; 8 nucleotides agree with TRBD2. V was clipped by 6 bases and J by 0 bases; unmatched bases: 13. The CDR3 runs 18 residues. CDR1 and CDR2 from the germline V gene are LGHNT and FRNRAP. DNA for the CDR3: TGTGCTAGTGGCCGATTCCCCTTAGCGGGGAGCTCCTACAATGAGCAGTTCTTC. Translation gives CASGRFPLAGSSYNEQFF. Looking up the rest from reference TRBV12-5 and TRBJ2-1 gives the full variable domain: DARVTQTPRHKVTEMGQEVTMRCQPILGHNTVFWYRQTMMQGLELLAYFRNRAPLDDSGMPKDRFSAEMPDATLATLKIQPSEPRDSAVYFCASGRFPLAGSSYNEQFFGPGTRLTVL.

CDR3 protein: CASETGLNYGYTF. CDR3 nucleotides: TGTGCCAGCGAGACAGGCCTTAACTATGGCTACACCTTC. This chain connects TRBV7-9 to TRBJ1-2, with a possible D match to TRBD1 (6 bases). The V gene lost 8 bases and the J gene lost 1 base, with 11 bases spanning the gap. The CDR3 extends over 13 amino acids. CDR1 is SEHNR, CDR2 FQNEAQ, per germline (reference sequence).

The CDR3 DNA sequence: TGTGCCAGCAGTGCGGGGCCCTATAATTCACCCCTCCACTTT. Amino acids: CASSAGPYNSPLHF. V usage is TRBV6-1 and J usage is TRBJ1-6; perhaps TRBD1 as D (5 bases). Germline V gives CDR1 MNHNS, CDR2 SASEGT. CDR3 length: 14 residues. Between the trimmed V and J ends, which lost 4 bases and 2 bases, there was a span of 6 bases.

V and J are TRBV12-5 and TRBJ1-1, with D tentatively TRBD1 (6 bases). Germline-derived CDR1 and CDR2 are LGHNT and FRNRAP. CDR3 size: 17 residues. V shed 3 bases and J shed 5 bases, with 22 bases lying between them. The CDR3, as DNA: TGTGCTAGTGGTTTTACAAGGGGGGCGAAGGGAGCGACTGAAGCTTTCTTT. It yields the protein CASGFTRGAKGATEAFF.

CDR3 amino acids: CASSEIHSGNTIYF. The CDR3 bases are TGTGCCAGCAGTGAAATCCACTCTGGAAACACCATATATTTT. The rearrangement uses TRBV6-1 and TRBJ1-3; D is unclear. The CDR3 covers 14 residues. With 2 bases removed from V and 0 bases from J, the gap between germline ends came to 5 bases. Germline V gives CDR1 MNHNS, CDR2 SASEGT.

This rearrangement joins TRBV6-6 to TRBJ2-1; D gene uncertain. The CDR3 runs 13 residues. Germline assignment: CDR1 MNHNY and CDR2 SVGAGI (reference sequence). V was pared by 6 bases and J by 3 bases, with 9 bases between. The CDR3 reads CASSTPLYNEQFF. In DNA form, the CDR3 reads TGTGCCAGCAGCACTCCCCTCTACAATGAGCAGTTCTTC.

The chain links TRBV4-3 to TRBJ2-5; D remains unclear. Trimming removed 0 bases at V and 4 bases at J, with 9 bases between. Germline CDR1 is LGHNA and CDR2 is YSLEER. The length of the CDR3 is 14 residues. As DNA, the CDR3 is TGCGCCAGCAGCCAAGAGGCTAGAGGAGAGACCCAGTACTTC. Its protein is CASSQEARGETQYF.

V and J are TRBV11-1 and TRBJ1-4; possibly TRBD1 for D (6 bases). The germline V gene encodes CDR1 SGHAT and CDR2 FQDESV (reference sequence). Trimming cost V 5 bases and J 7 bases, with 11 bases left between them. This CDR3 is 13 amino acids long. The CDR3 spells CASSGQGREKLFF. The CDR3 DNA reads TGTGCCAGCAGCGGGCAGGGGCGTGAAAAACTGTTTTTT.

The J gene is TRBJ1-4, the V gene TRBV25-1; unclear D gene. CDR1 MGHDK and CDR2 SYGVNS come from the germline V gene. V was shortened by 2 bases and J by 4 bases, with 2 bases between the two germline ends. The CDR3 extends over 12 amino acids. DNA of the CDR3: TGTGCCAGCAGTGAAGATAATGAAAAACTGTTTTTT. The encoded protein is CASSEDNEKLFF.

The V call is TRBV9, the J call TRBJ2-6; D call uncertain. Germline CDR1 and CDR2: SGDLS and YYNGEE. Trimming cost V 7 bases and J 5 bases, with 25 bases left between them. The CDR3 has 18 residues. CDR3 nucleotide sequence: TGTGCCAGCCAGAATTCGTACTCAAACAAAAGTCGGGCCAACGTCCTGACTTTC. This codes for CASQNSYSNKSRANVLTF.

The chain combines TRBV30 with TRBJ1-6, with no clear D. Germline CDR1 reads GTSNPN; CDR2 reads SVGIG (reference sequence). The CDR3 loop spans 12 amino acids. Between the trimmed V and J ends, which lost 2 bases and 10 bases, there was a span of 9 bases. The CDR3: CAWSNVKSPLHF. In DNA, the CDR3 is TGTGCCTGGAGTAATGTCAAGTCACCCCTCCACTTT.

This sequence joins TRBV7-3 and TRBJ1-1, with D perhaps matching TRBD1 (5 bases). CDR3 length equals 16 residues. Trimming cost V 4 bases and J 1 base, with 16 bases left between them. Germline values: CDR1 SGHTA, CDR2 FQGTGA. CDR3 amino acids: CASSSNPLDRNTEAFF. The CDR3 DNA is TGTGCCAGCAGCTCCAACCCACTCGACAGGAACACTGAAGCTTTCTTT. Variable domain in full (rest from reference TRBV7-3 and TRBJ1-1): GAGVSQTPSNKVTEKGKYVELRCDPISGHTALYWYRQSLGQGPEFLIYFQGTGAADDSGLPNDRFFAVRPEGSVSTLKIQRTERGDSAVYLCASSSNPLDRNTEAFFGQGTRLTVV.

The chain uses TRBV21-1 and TRBJ2-2; the tabulated D call, TRBD1, remains unverified against the DNA. TRBV21-1 is designated a pseudogene. The CDR3 length is 18 residues. CDR3 sequence (DNA): TGTGCCAGCAGTGGGGGCATAGCTACACAAGGCTTGACCGGGGAGCTGTTTTTT. This codes for CASSGGIATQGLTGELFF.

The CDR3, as DNA: TGTGCCAGCGGACAAACGACAGGCTATGGCTACACCTTC. It codes for CASGQTTGYGYTF. V is TRBV7-9 and J is TRBJ1-2; the D gene is possibly TRBD1 (6 bases). V dropped 8 bases and J dropped 4 bases, with 14 bases sitting between them. Per the germline V gene, CDR1 is SEHNR and CDR2 is FQNEAQ (reference sequence). This CDR3 is built from 13 residues.

The J gene is TRBJ2-5, the V gene TRBV21-1. TRBV21-1 is deemed a pseudogene. The CDR3 is made up of 10 amino acids. This CDR3 reads CASSRGTQYF. As DNA, the CDR3 is TGTGCCAGCAGCAGGGGGACCCAGTACTTC.

This rearrangement joins TRBV29-1 to TRBJ1-1; possible D gene TRBD1, 6 bases. Germline lookup yields CDR1 SQVTM and CDR2 ANQGSEA. The CDR3 extends over 15 amino acids. V was cut by 3 bases and J by 3 bases, with 17 bases left in between. Here the CDR3 DNA reads TGCAGCGTTGAGAATGAGGGGGGTGGTGACACTGAAGCTTTCTTT. Translating gives CSVENEGGGDTEAFF.

The chain is built from TRBV14 and TRBJ2-3; D unclear. This CDR3 has 17 amino acids. V dropped 1 base and J dropped 4 bases, with 18 bases sitting between them. Germline CDR1 reads SGHDN; CDR2 reads FVKESK. In nucleotides, the CDR3 is TGTGCCAGCAGCCAAGGCGGTCTAAGACCATTATCAGATACGCAGTATTTT. This translates into CASSQGGLRPLSDTQYF. Supplemented by reference TRBV14 and TRBJ2-3, the full variable domain reads EAGVTQFPSHSVIEKGQTVTLRCDPISGHDNLYWYRRVMGKEIKFLLHFVKESKQDESGMPNNRFLAERTGGTYSTLKVQPAELEDSGVYFCASSQGGLRPLSDTQYFGPGTRLTVL.

The rearrangement links TRBV9 to TRBJ2-2, with TRBD1 as a possible D gene (6 bases). V lost 6 bases and J 1 base, leaving 10 bases between the germline ends. This CDR3 spans 14 amino acids. Per the germline V gene, CDR1 is SGDLS and CDR2 is YYNGEE. The CDR3 DNA reads TGTGCCAGCAACTTACAGGGGAACACCGGGGAGCTGTTTTTT. Translation: CASNLQGNTGELFF.

This clone was seen once. Other DNA sequences of this sample code for an identical CDR3. The gene calls are TRBV18 and TRBJ1-2, with 9 bases aligning to TRBD1. Germline trimming cut 3 bases from V and 2 bases from J; bases unmatched to any gene: 4. The CDR3 is 15 residues long. Per the germline V gene, CDR1 is KGHSH and CDR2 is LQKENI. The CDR3 is CASSPPGQGNYGYTF. CDR3 DNA sequence: TGTGCCAGCTCACCCCCGGGACAGGGAAACTATGGCTACACCTTC.

This chain connects TRBV7-6 to TRBJ2-2, with 7 bases identical to TRBD1. The J segment lost 0 bases and the V segment lost 4 bases, leaving 11 bases of the junction unmatched. This CDR3 region has 18 residues. Germline V lookup: CDR1 SGHVS, CDR2 FNYEAQ. CDR3 region: CASSSPLGTATNTGELFF. CDR3 bases: TGTGCCAGCAGCTCCCCCCTCGGGACAGCGACGAACACCGGGGAGCTGTTTTTT.

This chain connects TRBV5-6 to TRBJ2-2; D possibly corresponds to TRBD1 (6 bases). CDR3 length: 16 residues. V was shortened by 4 bases and J by 0 bases, with 13 bases between the two germline ends. CDR1 SGHDT and CDR2 YYEEEE come from the germline V gene. CDR3 DNA: TGTGCCAGCAGCCCGGTCCCAGGGGCGAACACCGGGGAGCTGTTTTTT. This encodes CASSPVPGANTGELFF.